One sample yielded the 32 T cell receptor beta chains listed below, sequenced in a study of patients and donors after allogeneic stem cell transplantation. TCRdb re-called the RT-PCR reads with MiXCR, one entry per CDR3 protein. The sample carries about 100,000 distinct CDR3 sequences, around 38% recorded once. Input material: blood, either unsorted or a sorted T cell fraction (not recorded which). These receptor sequences come from a human donor who was either an allogeneic HSCT recipient or a stem cell or donor lymphocyte infusion donor (not recorded which). It is not recorded whose cells these are; they may come from a transplant donor.

This clonotype was observed a handful of times. The chain employs TRBV11-2 and TRBJ1-1, with a weak D call TRBD1 (6 bases). There are 12 residues in the CDR3. CDR1 and CDR2 (germline): SGHAT, FQNNGV. Trimming shortened V by 1 base and J by 7 bases, and 7 bases separated the two germline ends. This CDR3 is CASSLGGGEAFF. The CDR3 DNA reads TGTGCCAGCAGCTTAGGAGGGGGTGAAGCTTTCTTT.

The chain recombines TRBV6-2 or TRBV6-3 with TRBJ2-2; D possibly corresponds to TRBD2 (7 bases). Germline-derived CDR1 and CDR2 are MNHEY and SVGEGT. The CDR3 runs to 16 residues. V dropped 5 bases and J dropped 4 bases, with 17 bases sitting between them. The CDR3: CASSPRPGEGTGELFF. The CDR3 nucleotides are TGTGCCAGCAGTCCCCGGCCAGGGGAGGGCACCGGGGAGCTGTTTTTT.

This chain joins TRBV20-1 and TRBJ2-2; D remains ambiguous. This CDR3 has 11 amino acids. With 1 base removed from V and 7 bases from J, the gap between germline ends came to 4 bases. Germline V CDR1 and CDR2: DFQATT, SNEGSKA (reference sequence). This chain's CDR3 is CSARGGGELFF. The CDR3 nucleotides are TGCAGTGCTAGAGGTGGCGGGGAGCTGTTTTTT.

The DNA of the CDR3 is TGCAGTGCTAGAGACCTCCCCCCGGGGAAAGGAGCTTTCTTT. Translated, it gives CSARDLPPGKGAFF. The V and J genes are TRBV20-1 and TRBJ1-1; D is unresolved. CDR3 length: 14 residues. Trimming left V 0 bases short and J 10 bases short, with 18 bases between. Per the germline V gene, CDR1 is DFQATT and CDR2 is SNEGSKA (reference sequence).

This chain joins TRBV7-2 and TRBJ1-1; D is unresolved. The CDR3 is made up of 14 amino acids. The V and J ends lost 0 bases and 4 bases respectively, with 9 bases between them. The germline V gene has CDR1 SGHTA and CDR2 FQGNSA. The CDR3 nucleotides are TGTGCCAGCAGCTTAGCTTTGCTGGTCACTGAAGCTTTCTTT. It specifies CASSLALLVTEAFF.

The genes are TRBV5-1 and TRBJ2-1, with D perhaps being TRBD1 or TRBD2 (5 bases each). This CDR3 contains 12 residues. Trimming cost V 7 bases and J 6 bases, with 11 bases left between them. Germline CDR1 is SGHRS and CDR2 is YFSETQ. The CDR3 coding sequence is TGCGCCAGCCGTCGAGGGACCAATGAGCAGTTCTTC. Translated, it gives CASRRGTNEQFF.

The chain employs TRBV7-2 and TRBJ1-2, with D maybe TRBD1 (6 bases). The V and J ends lost 5 bases and 7 bases respectively, with 20 bases between them. The CDR3 runs 15 residues. Germline loops: CDR1 SGHTA, CDR2 FQGNSA. Here the CDR3 reads CASSLRPRGAGGYTF. The CDR3 DNA follows: TGTGCCAGCAGCCTTCGGCCTCGGGGGGCGGGTGGCTACACCTTC.

This chain connects TRBV12-3 or TRBV12-4 to TRBJ2-7, with 7 positions matching TRBD1. The ends lost 8 bases at V and 4 bases at J; junction bases unmatched: 8. The CDR3 covers 13 residues. CDR3 residues: CASSLRGYYEQYF. CDR3 coding DNA: TGTGCCAGCTCACTCAGGGGGTATTACGAGCAGTACTTC.

This clonotype was counted once. The V gene is TRBV7-9, the J gene TRBJ2-1, with D unclear. The V and J ends lost 1 base and 5 bases respectively, with 9 bases between them. Germline V gene lookup returns CDR1 SEHNR and CDR2 FQNEAQ (reference sequence). The CDR3 totals 14 residues. The chain's CDR3 is CASSLERVDNEQFF. The CDR3 nucleotides are TGTGCCAGCAGCTTAGAACGGGTTGACAATGAGCAGTTCTTC. Looking up the rest from reference TRBV7-9 and TRBJ2-1 gives the full variable domain: DTGVSQNPRHKITKRGQNVTFRCDPISEHNRLYWYRQTLGQGPEFLTYFQNEAQLEKSRLLSDRFSAERPKGSFSTLEIQRTEQGDSAMYLCASSLERVDNEQFFGPGTRLTVL.

The chain recombines TRBV28 with TRBJ1-6; D gene ambiguous. Germline lookup yields CDR1 MDHEN and CDR2 SYDVKM. V was pared by 10 bases and J by 10 bases, with 17 bases between. This CDR3 region has 13 residues. CDR3 amino acids: CATSSSGFSPLHF. As DNA, the CDR3 is TGTGCCACAAGCTCATCTGGTTTCTCACCCCTCCACTTT.

This clonotype was seen only a few times. This sequence joins TRBV20-1 and TRBJ2-7, with 7 nucleotides matching TRBD1. J gave up 6 bases and V 5 bases, and 10 bases lay outside the gene matches. The CDR3 is 13 amino acids. Germline CDR1 DFQATT, CDR2 SNEGSKA (reference sequence). In nucleotides, the CDR3 is TGCAGTGCTCCACAATACTCAGGGGGCGAGCAGTACTTC. It encodes CSAPQYSGGEQYF.

This clonotype was detected a few times. The V call is TRBV7-2, the J call TRBJ1-1, with a possible D match to TRBD1 (5 bases). The CDR3 is 15 residues long. The germline V gene encodes CDR1 SGHTA and CDR2 FQGNSA. V dropped 2 bases and J dropped 1 base, with 11 bases sitting between them. DNA for the CDR3: TGTGCCAGCAGCTTAAGGGGCGCAGGGAACACTGAAGCTTTCTTT. Its translation is CASSLRGAGNTEAFF. The full variable domain, in which reference TRBV7-2 and TRBJ1-1 provide the parts outside the CDR3, is GAGVSQSPSNKVTEKGKDVELRCDPISGHTALYWYRQSLGQGLEFLIYFQGNSAPDKSGLPSDRFSAERTGGSVSTLTIQRTQQEDSAVYLCASSLRGAGNTEAFFGQGTRLTVV.

This clonotype was found a few times. The J gene is TRBJ2-7, the V gene TRBV28, with unresolved D. This CDR3 region has 15 residues. Looked up from germline, CDR1 is MDHEN and CDR2 is SYDVKM. Trimming cost V 2 bases and J 1 base, with 12 bases left between them. CDR3 residues: CASSLRLWGSYEQYF. In DNA, the CDR3 is TGTGCCAGCAGTTTAAGGCTCTGGGGTTCCTACGAGCAGTACTTC.

CDR3 sequence (DNA): TGTGCCAGCAGCCAAGTGCTCTCTAGCGGGAGTGAGACCCAGTACTTC. Protein product: CASSQVLSSGSETQYF. V usage is TRBV3-1 and J usage is TRBJ2-5, with 10 bases fitting TRBD2. This CDR3 has 16 amino acids. Trimming took 1 base from V and 5 from J; bases not matched to a gene: 7. Germline CDR1 is LGHDT and CDR2 is YNNKEL (reference sequence).

This chain links TRBV5-6 with TRBJ1-4, with D maybe TRBD1 (5 bases). The CDR3 totals 14 residues. The V end was cut by 5 bases, the J end by 5 bases, with 13 bases between. Germline CDR1 SGHDT, CDR2 YYEEEE. CDR3: CASSQPGLNEKLFF. CDR3 DNA: TGTGCCAGCAGTCAACCAGGGTTAAATGAAAAACTGTTTTTT. The full variable domain, with the rest looked up from reference TRBV5-6 and TRBJ1-4, is DAGVTQSPTHLIKTRGQQVTLRCSPKSGHDTVSWYQQALGQGPQFIFQYYEEEERQRGNFPDRFSGHQFPNYSSELNVNALLLGDSALYLCASSQPGLNEKLFFGSGTQLSVL.

The chain is built from TRBV28 and TRBJ1-5; D not certain. CDR3 length: 16 amino acids. Per the germline V gene, CDR1 is MDHEN and CDR2 is SYDVKM. V dropped 0 bases and J dropped 0 bases, with 9 bases sitting between them. CDR3 nucleotide sequence: TGTGCCAGCAGTTTATGGTACCAGCTTAGCAATCAGCCCCAGCATTTT. Its protein is CASSLWYQLSNQPQHF.

The V gene is TRBV24-1, the J gene TRBJ2-3, with D maybe TRBD1 (5 bases). V shed 7 bases and J shed 2 bases, with 6 bases lying between them. Germline CDR1 reads KGHDR; CDR2 reads SFDVKD. This CDR3 has 12 amino acids. CDR3 nucleotides: TGTGCCACCAGGGACAACACAGATACGCAGTATTTT. It translates to CATRDNTDTQYF.

This chain joins TRBV12-3 or TRBV12-4 and TRBJ1-1; tentatively, D is TRBD1 (6 bases). V was pared by 8 bases and J by 3 bases, with 13 bases between. The CDR3 runs to 13 residues. The CDR3 loop is CASGSDSYTEAFF. The CDR3 nucleotides are TGTGCCAGCGGCTCGGACAGTTACACTGAAGCTTTCTTT.

The chain links TRBV12-3 or TRBV12-4 to TRBJ2-1; 7 bases are a match to TRBD2. The ends lost 3 bases at V and 7 bases at J; junction bases unmatched: 6. The CDR3 totals 14 residues. CDR3 residues: CASSLREWGNEQFF. The CDR3 DNA sequence: TGTGCCAGCAGTTTGCGGGAGTGGGGGAATGAGCAGTTCTTC.

This clonotype was observed at least ten times. CDR3 amino acids: CASSSGGLGNTEAFF. The CDR3 coding sequence is TGTGCCAGCAGTTCAGGGGGCTTGGGGAACACTGAAGCTTTCTTT. The V gene is TRBV27, the J gene TRBJ1-1, with TRBD1 matching 8 bases. The ends lost 4 bases at V and 1 base at J; junction bases unmatched: 5. The germline V gene has CDR1 MNHEY and CDR2 SMNVEV (reference sequence). This CDR3 has 15 amino acids.

The chain links TRBV6-2 or TRBV6-3 to TRBJ2-2; D is possibly TRBD1 or TRBD2 (5 bases each). The CDR3 covers 14 residues. With 7 bases removed from V and 3 bases from J, the gap between germline ends came to 12 bases. Germline CDR1 is MNHEY and CDR2 is SVGEGT. The CDR3 protein is CASMGDRHTGELFF. CDR3 DNA: TGTGCCAGCATGGGGGACCGTCACACCGGGGAGCTGTTTTTT.

The chain is built from TRBV6-5 and TRBJ2-3; D ambiguous. CDR3 length: 13 residues. Germline assignment: CDR1 MNHEY and CDR2 SVGAGI. V gave up 6 bases and J gave up 6 bases, with 13 bases separating them. As DNA, the CDR3 is TGTGCCAGCAGCCTTTACGGGTCGGATACGCAGTATTTT. Its translation: CASSLYGSDTQYF.

The V call is TRBV28, the J call TRBJ2-7; D is undetermined. The CDR3 runs to 13 residues. Germline lookup yields CDR1 MDHEN and CDR2 SYDVKM. Trimming removed 7 bases from V and 2 bases from J, with 12 bases in between. In nucleotides, the CDR3 is TGTGCCAGCAACCCCCGGATAGCCTACGAGCAGTACTTC. It encodes CASNPRIAYEQYF.

The J gene is TRBJ2-2, the V gene TRBV6-5; 11 nucleotides line up with TRBD1. Germline V lookup: CDR1 MNHEY, CDR2 SVGAGI. The CDR3 is 16 amino acids. Losses at the gene ends were 2 bases for V and 4 bases for J; bases not matched to a gene: 3. CDR3 DNA sequence: TGTGCCAGCAGTTACAAGGACAGGGGGCGCACCGGGGAGCTGTTTTTT. Residues: CASSYKDRGRTGELFF.

This clonotype occurred a few times. The chain is built from TRBV20-1 and TRBJ1-4, with D possibly TRBD1 on 6 matching bases. The CDR3 loop spans 13 amino acids. V lost 2 bases and J lost 7, with 11 bases in between. Germline CDR1 and CDR2: DFQATT and SNEGSKA (reference sequence). The CDR3 nucleotides read TGCAGTGCTAGAAGGGGGGCAGCTGAAAAACTGTTTTTT. This codes for CSARRGAAEKLFF.

This chain connects TRBV7-2 to TRBJ1-2, with 8 bases aligning to TRBD1. J gave up 0 bases and V 3 bases, and 6 bases lay outside the gene matches. CDR1 and CDR2 from the germline V gene are SGHTA and FQGNSA. This CDR3 has 16 amino acids. The CDR3 reads CASSLDRVWANYGYTF. The DNA of the CDR3 is TGTGCCAGCAGCTTGGACAGGGTTTGGGCTAACTATGGCTACACCTTC.

J is TRBJ2-2 and V is TRBV6-5, with 9 bases identical to TRBD2. Germline V gives CDR1 MNHEY, CDR2 SVGAGI. The CDR3 has 16 amino acids. Trimming at V came to 0 bases and at J to 7 bases, leaving 6 bases not matched to a gene. The CDR3 sequence: CASSYSGGRAFGELFF. CDR3 nucleotide sequence: TGTGCCAGCAGTTACTCGGGCGGGAGGGCCTTCGGGGAGCTGTTTTTT.

The V and J genes are TRBV28 and TRBJ1-2; a possible D gene is TRBD1 (5 bases). This CDR3 is built from 14 residues. Trimming removed 3 bases at V and 0 bases at J, with 8 bases between. Germline lookup yields CDR1 MDHEN and CDR2 SYDVKM. The CDR3 spells CASSLDIPNYGYTF. The CDR3 nucleotides are TGTGCCAGCAGTTTGGACATCCCTAACTATGGCTACACCTTC.

The chain is built from TRBV20-1 and TRBJ2-3, with a weak D call TRBD2 (6 bases). With 0 bases removed from V and 4 bases from J, the gap between germline ends came to 20 bases. There are 17 residues in the CDR3. Germline V CDR1 and CDR2: DFQATT, SNEGSKA (reference sequence). The CDR3: CSARDPGRRGGADTQYF. CDR3 sequence (DNA): TGCAGTGCTAGAGATCCGGGGAGGAGGGGCGGCGCAGATACGCAGTATTTT.

This clonotype has just a few counts. CDR3 DNA sequence: TGTGCCAGCACGGAGTTTAGGTACACTGAAGCTTTCTTT. The encoded protein is CASTEFRYTEAFF. The V and J genes are TRBV2 and TRBJ1-1, with D unresolved. Trimming pared 7 bases from V and 3 bases from J, leaving 12 bases between. The CDR3 contains 13 residues. Germline CDR1 SNHLY, CDR2 FYNNEI. Filled out from reference TRBV2 and TRBJ1-1, the complete variable domain reads EPEVTQTPSHQVTQMGQEVILRCVPISNHLYFYWYRQILGQKVEFLVSFYNNEISEKSEIFDDQFSVERPDGSNFTLKIRSTKLEDSAMYFCASTEFRYTEAFFGQGTRLTVV.

The V gene is TRBV7-2, the J gene TRBJ1-6, with unresolved D. The CDR3 has 14 amino acids. The V gene's germline CDR1 is SGHTA and CDR2 FQGNSA. V lost 1 base to trimming and J lost 7 bases, with 8 bases between them. CDR3: CASSLDSFNSPLHF. For the CDR3, the DNA is TGTGCCAGCAGCTTAGACAGCTTCAATTCACCCCTCCACTTT.

This clonotype was counted only a few times. This chain connects TRBV3-1 to TRBJ1-2; no definite D call. This CDR3 region has 14 residues. In germline, CDR1 is LGHDT, CDR2 YNNKEL (reference sequence). The V gene lost 0 bases and the J gene lost 4 bases, with 9 bases spanning the gap. The CDR3: CASSQDHRLYGYTF. DNA of the CDR3: TGTGCCAGCAGCCAAGATCATCGACTCTATGGCTACACCTTC.